What follows is one T cell receptor (beta chain) and its context. Its antigen is unidentified. With 60 Vbeta and 13 Jbeta primers, the PCR was carried out. Assay: immunoSEQ multiplex PCR; the TCRdb copy retains only in-frame clones and omits some. Of 140,000 or so clones in the sample, around 10% are singletons; the top ten hold approximately 2%. CDR1 SGHRS and CDR2 YFSETQ come from the germline V gene. This CDR3 region has 15 residues. The V segment lost 5 bases and the J segment 4 bases; nucleotides outside the gene matches: 3. This entry belongs to a study of cytomegalovirus exposure and HLA in healthy donors. The study, taken as a whole, reports: It was only CMV serostatus that was available as immune exposure information. Productive rates of about 87% or about 30% were seen for most TCR beta V segments in an earlier analysis. Researchers reported in a later analysis that a missense DCLRE1C variant was tied to TCR beta V- and J-gene trimming.

The V and J genes are TRBV5-1 and TRBJ2-6; 10 bases line up with TRBD1. Sequencing used PBMCs. The origin of this receptor is a male donor in good health and CMV-seronegative. As DNA, the CDR3 is TGCGCCAGCAGTCCGGACAGGGGGGGGGCCAACGTCCTGACTTTC. Translation: CASSPDRGGANVLTF.